This entry concerns a single TCR beta chain. Germline CDR1 LNHDA, CDR2 SQIVND (reference sequence). The ends lost 5 bases at V and 0 bases at J; junction bases unmatched: 5. The CDR3 extends over 16 amino acids. This record comes from a study of OX40 agonist ivuxolimab in advanced cancers. For the study at large: Three patients responded partially, comprising one with hepatocellular carcinoma and two with cutaneous melanoma.

TCRdb's copy holds only in-frame clones and misses some; the assay was immunoSEQ multiplex PCR. This table has some 74,000 clones, roughly 88% appearing once. The sequence came from an adult with an advanced solid tumor such as melanoma, head and neck, liver or kidney cancer. The sample in question was CD4+ or CD8+ T cells sorted from blood, obtained in a trial of the OX40 agonist ivuxolimab. V gene TRBV19 combines with J gene TRBJ2-1; TRBD2 matches 9 bases. The CDR3, as DNA: TGTGCCAGTAGTCCAAATAGCGGGAGCTCCTACAATGAGCAGTTCTTC. It encodes CASSPNSGSSYNEQFF.